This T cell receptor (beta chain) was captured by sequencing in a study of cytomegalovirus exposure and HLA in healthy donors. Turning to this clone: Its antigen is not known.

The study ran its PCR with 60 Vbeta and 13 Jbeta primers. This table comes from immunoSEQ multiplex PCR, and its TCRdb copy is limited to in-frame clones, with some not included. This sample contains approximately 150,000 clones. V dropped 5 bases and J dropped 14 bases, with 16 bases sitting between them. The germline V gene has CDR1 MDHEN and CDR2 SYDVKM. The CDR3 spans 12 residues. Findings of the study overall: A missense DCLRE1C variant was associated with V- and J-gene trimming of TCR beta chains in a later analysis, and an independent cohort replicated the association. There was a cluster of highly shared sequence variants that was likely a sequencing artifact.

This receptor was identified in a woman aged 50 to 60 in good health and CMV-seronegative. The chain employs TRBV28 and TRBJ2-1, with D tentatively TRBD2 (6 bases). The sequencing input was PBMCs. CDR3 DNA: TGTGCCAGCAGTCCCCCGGGCTGGGGGGAGTTCTTC. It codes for CASSPPGWGEFF.